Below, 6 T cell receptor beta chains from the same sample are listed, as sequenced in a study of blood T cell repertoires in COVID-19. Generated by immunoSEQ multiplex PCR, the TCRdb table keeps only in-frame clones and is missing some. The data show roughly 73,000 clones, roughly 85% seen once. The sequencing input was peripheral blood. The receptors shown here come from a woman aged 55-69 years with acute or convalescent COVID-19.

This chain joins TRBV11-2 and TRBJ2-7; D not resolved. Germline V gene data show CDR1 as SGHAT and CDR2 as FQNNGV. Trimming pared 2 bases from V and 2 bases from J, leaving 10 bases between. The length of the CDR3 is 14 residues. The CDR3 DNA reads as TGTGCCAGCAGCTTAACCCGCTCTACCTACGAGCAGTACTTC. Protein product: CASSLTRSTYEQYF.

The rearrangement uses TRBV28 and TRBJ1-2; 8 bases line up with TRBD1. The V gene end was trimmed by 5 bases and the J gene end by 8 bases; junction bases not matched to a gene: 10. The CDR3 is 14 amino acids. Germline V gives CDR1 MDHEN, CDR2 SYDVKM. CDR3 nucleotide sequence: TGTGCCAGCAGTCAATCGGACAGGGTATCAGGCTACACCTTC. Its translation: CASSQSDRVSGYTF.

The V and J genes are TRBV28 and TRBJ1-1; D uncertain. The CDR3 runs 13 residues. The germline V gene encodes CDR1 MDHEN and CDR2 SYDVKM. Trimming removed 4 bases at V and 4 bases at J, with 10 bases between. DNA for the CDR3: TGTGCCAGCAGTTCGAGGTCATCCACTGAAGCTTTCTTT. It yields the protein CASSSRSSTEAFF.

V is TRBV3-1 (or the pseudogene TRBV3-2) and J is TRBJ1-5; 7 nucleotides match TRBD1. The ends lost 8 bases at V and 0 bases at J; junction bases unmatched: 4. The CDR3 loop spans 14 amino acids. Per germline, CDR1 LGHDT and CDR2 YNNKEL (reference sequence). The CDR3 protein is CASGTAHSNQPQHF. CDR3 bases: TGTGCCAGCGGGACAGCCCATAGCAATCAGCCCCAGCATTTT.

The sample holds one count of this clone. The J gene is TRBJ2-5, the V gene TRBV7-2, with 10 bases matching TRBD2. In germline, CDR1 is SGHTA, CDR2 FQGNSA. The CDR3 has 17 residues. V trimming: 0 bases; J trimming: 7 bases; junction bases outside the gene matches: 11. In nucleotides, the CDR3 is TGTGCCAGCAGCTTAGCGGGAAGCGGGGGGGCCGGTGGGACCCAGTACTTC. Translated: CASSLAGSGGAGGTQYF.

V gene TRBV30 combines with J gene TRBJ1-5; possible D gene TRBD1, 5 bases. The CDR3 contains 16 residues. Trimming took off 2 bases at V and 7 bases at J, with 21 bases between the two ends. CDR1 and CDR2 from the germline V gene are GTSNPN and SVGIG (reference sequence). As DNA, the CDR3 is TGTGCCTGGAGTTACCCGGGCAGGGAAGGTCGGCAGCCCCAGCATTTT. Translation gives CAWSYPGREGRQPQHF.